There are a few counts of the clone carrying this T cell receptor (beta chain). Trimming pared 1 base from V and 13 bases from J, leaving 14 bases between. This CDR3 region has 13 residues. This specimen comes from a study of blood T cell repertoires in COVID-19. Study-level information: Some COVID-19 samples were acute and others convalescent; all came from the United States, Italy and Spain. The cDNA or gDNA used as material had been derived from T cells, B-cell-depleted T cells, or PBMCs.

The authors' processing: Amplifying reference gene primers gave estimates of nucleated cell counts. Clones were read by immunoSEQ multiplex PCR, and TCRdb kept only the in-frame ones, dropping some. The DNA gave D and trimming, while V, J and clone size come from that table. The sample has tens of thousands of clones; about three quarters are singletons. This chain joins TRBV12-3 or TRBV12-4 and TRBJ2-1, with D maybe TRBD2 (5 bases). The sequenced sample consisted of peripheral blood. This sequence originates from a woman in her seventies with acute or convalescent COVID-19. CDR3 protein: CASSLGLLHPQFF. The CDR3 bases are TGTGCCAGCAGTTTAGGACTACTTCATCCTCAGTTCTTC.